Presented here are 21 T cell receptor beta chains from one specimen sequenced in a study of blood T cell repertoires in COVID-19. Profiled with immunoSEQ multiplex PCR; TCRdb holds only in-frame clones, not every one. The profile shows 45,000 to 70,000 clones, 87% of them singletons. The source material was peripheral blood. The source is a woman of 80 years or more with COVID-19, enrolled during active disease.

The rearrangement joins TRBV7-2 to TRBJ2-1; TRBD1 might be the D (6 bases). The CDR3 is 16 amino acids. Germline V lookup: CDR1 SGHTA, CDR2 FQGNSA. V dropped 5 bases and J dropped 0 bases, with 14 bases sitting between them. In DNA form, the CDR3 reads TGTGCCAGCAGCGCCGACAGGAGACCCTCCTACAATGAGCAGTTCTTC. It specifies CASSADRRPSYNEQFF.

The sample holds one count of this clone. The V and J genes are TRBV2 and TRBJ1-1, with a tentative D call TRBD1 (5 bases). The CDR3 is made up of 15 amino acids. Germline V gives CDR1 SNHLY, CDR2 FYNNEI. The V and J ends lost 0 bases and 1 base respectively, with 9 bases between them. CDR3 region: CASSEARTRNTEAFF. The CDR3 DNA sequence: TGTGCCAGCAGTGAAGCTCGGACACGGAACACTGAAGCTTTCTTT.

The J gene is TRBJ1-2, the V gene TRBV7-9, with unresolved D. Germline loops: CDR1 SEHNR, CDR2 FQNEAQ (reference sequence). The CDR3 is 12 residues long. V was trimmed by 5 bases and J by 4 bases, leaving 8 bases between them. CDR3 sequence: CASSPYSYGYTF. In DNA form, the CDR3 reads TGTGCCAGCAGCCCTTACAGCTATGGCTACACCTTC.

The chain joins TRBV28 to TRBJ2-4, with 7 bases aligning to TRBD1. Germline assignment: CDR1 MDHEN and CDR2 SYDVKM. CDR3 length equals 18 residues. V lost 2 bases, J lost 1 base, and 11 bases stayed unmatched. The CDR3 nucleotides read TGTGCCAGCAGTTTACTATGGACAGGTCGGGTTGCCAAAAACATTCAGTACTTC. As protein: CASSLLWTGRVAKNIQYF. The entire variable domain, with the rest obtained from reference TRBV28 and TRBJ2-4, is as follows: DVKVTQSSRYLVKRTGEKVFLECVQDMDHENMFWYRQDPGLGLRLIYFSYDVKMKEKGDIPEGYSVSREKKERFSLILESASTNQTSMYLCASSLLWTGRVAKNIQYFGAGTRLSVL.

This chain uses TRBV5-1 with TRBJ2-5; D perhaps matches TRBD1 (6 bases). The germline CDR1 and CDR2 sequences are SGHRS and YFSETQ. V gave up 4 bases and J gave up 4 bases, with 17 bases separating them. The CDR3 runs to 15 residues. DNA of the CDR3: TGCGCCAGCAGCCCACAGGGATCGCTCGGAGAGACCCAGTACTTC. Its translation: CASSPQGSLGETQYF.

The chain uses TRBV2 and TRBJ2-2; perhaps TRBD2 as D (5 bases). Trimming removed 3 bases from V and 2 bases from J, with 10 bases in between. CDR3 length: 15 amino acids. The germline CDR1 and CDR2 sequences are SNHLY and FYNNEI. The CDR3 DNA is TGTGCCAGCAGTGATGTAGCGACTAACACCGGGGAGCTGTTTTTT. Its translation is CASSDVATNTGELFF.

The chain combines TRBV18 with TRBJ2-3; weak D call: TRBD2 (5 bases). This CDR3 is built from 14 residues. V gave up 3 bases and J gave up 0 bases, with 7 bases separating them. The V gene's germline CDR1 is KGHSH and CDR2 LQKENI. DNA for the CDR3: TGTGCCAGCTCACCGTGGACTAGCACAGATACGCAGTATTTT. Translated, it gives CASSPWTSTDTQYF.

The chain recombines TRBV18 with TRBJ1-3; the match to TRBD1 covers 7 bases. The V gene's germline CDR1 is KGHSH and CDR2 LQKENI. The CDR3 is made up of 17 amino acids. The V segment lost 0 bases and the J segment 0 bases; nucleotides outside the gene matches: 5. The CDR3, as DNA: TGTGCCAGCTCACCACCGGGACAGCCTGACTCTGGAAACACCATATATTTT. It specifies CASSPPGQPDSGNTIYF.

This clone appeared once. This chain uses TRBV6-5 with TRBJ1-1; TRBD1 is a possible D gene (6 bases). The CDR3 is made up of 14 amino acids. Per germline, CDR1 MNHEY and CDR2 SVGAGI. Trimming removed 6 bases from V and 0 bases from J, with 11 bases in between. The CDR3 loop is CASRSTGMNTEAFF. CDR3 bases: TGTGCCAGCAGATCGACAGGAATGAACACTGAAGCTTTCTTT.

In nucleotides, the CDR3 is TGTGCCAGCAGCTTGGACAGGAGCACAGATACGCAGTATTTT. Protein sequence: CASSLDRSTDTQYF. The chain recombines TRBV5-4 with TRBJ2-3, with a possible D match to TRBD1 (5 bases). The germline V gene encodes CDR1 SGHNT and CDR2 YYREEE (reference sequence). The CDR3 totals 14 residues. Trimming removed 0 bases at V and 0 bases at J, with 5 bases between.

The V and J genes are TRBV6-1 and TRBJ2-2, with D possibly TRBD2 on 6 matching bases. CDR1 is MNHNS and CDR2 is SASEGT in the germline V gene. Trimming cost V 5 bases and J 7 bases, with 20 bases left between them. The CDR3 loop spans 16 amino acids. CDR3 sequence: CASSKERVGGIGELFF. The DNA for the CDR3 is TGTGCCAGCAGTAAAGAGAGGGTCGGGGGTATCGGGGAGCTGTTTTTT.

This clone was detected once. Here the CDR3 reads CASSHAGGSGNTIYF. Written as DNA, the CDR3 is TGTGCCAGCAGCCATGCGGGGGGCTCTGGAAACACCATATATTTT. The chain uses TRBV3-1 (or the pseudogene TRBV3-2) and TRBJ1-3; TRBD1 is a possible D gene (5 bases). Germline loops: CDR1 LGHDT, CDR2 YNNKEL (reference sequence). The ends were cut back, 3 bases at V and 0 bases at J, with 9 bases in the middle. The CDR3 runs 15 residues.

J is TRBJ2-2 and V is TRBV18; D not resolved. The V end was cut by 4 bases, the J end by 1 base, with 4 bases between. CDR3 length equals 13 residues. In germline, CDR1 is KGHSH, CDR2 LQKENI. The CDR3 loop is CASSRQNTGELFF. DNA of the CDR3: TGTGCCAGCTCACGGCAGAACACCGGGGAGCTGTTTTTT.

V and J are TRBV5-1 and TRBJ1-1; no firm D call. Germline V gives CDR1 SGHRS, CDR2 YFSETQ. The CDR3 is 11 amino acids. The germline V and J ends were trimmed by 7 bases and 5 bases, with 9 bases remaining between them. CDR3 in DNA: TGCGCCAGCCGGGTAGGTACTGAAGCTTTCTTT. Its translation: CASRVGTEAFF.

The chain couples TRBV7-9 to TRBJ1-1; D call uncertain. This CDR3 is 15 amino acids long. Per the germline V gene, CDR1 is SEHNR and CDR2 is FQNEAQ (reference sequence). V dropped 3 bases and J dropped 1 base, with 12 bases sitting between them. The DNA of the CDR3 is TGTGCCAGCAGCTTTTTGGCGGTGCAGAACACTGAAGCTTTCTTT. Translating it yields CASSFLAVQNTEAFF.

This clone was detected once. The V call is TRBV29-1, the J call TRBJ1-2; weak D call: TRBD1 (5 bases). Trimming removed 7 bases from V and 3 bases from J, with 9 bases in between. The CDR3 contains 11 residues. The V gene's germline CDR1 is SQVTM and CDR2 ANQGSEA. The CDR3 here is CSAGGDYGYTF. Written as DNA, the CDR3 is TGCAGCGCCGGGGGTGACTATGGCTACACCTTC.

The chain employs TRBV6-5 and TRBJ1-5, with 8 bases identical to TRBD1. The germline V gene has CDR1 MNHEY and CDR2 SVGAGI. The V gene end was trimmed by 6 bases and the J gene end by 4 bases; junction bases not matched to a gene: 8. CDR3 length equals 15 residues. CDR3 in DNA: TGTGCCAGCAGGGCACAGGACAGGGCGAATCAGCCCCAGCATTTT. Its protein is CASRAQDRANQPQHF.

V gene TRBV28 combines with J gene TRBJ1-6, with TRBD1 matching over 10 bases. J lost 7 bases, V lost 5 bases, and 11 bases had no gene match. Germline CDR1 reads MDHEN; CDR2 reads SYDVKM. This CDR3 is built from 17 residues. CDR3 bases: TGTGCCAGCAGTACTCAACGGACAGGGGGAAGGAATTCACCCCTCCACTTT. As protein: CASSTQRTGGRNSPLHF.

The chain carries TRBV3-1 (or the pseudogene TRBV3-2) and TRBJ2-2, with 10 bases fitting TRBD2. The V gene's germline CDR1 is LGHDT and CDR2 YNNKEL (reference sequence). V dropped 1 base and J dropped 3; count of bases not matched to a gene: 2. The CDR3 covers 16 residues. CDR3 nucleotides: TGTGCCAGCAGCCAAGCGCTAGCGGGAGACACCGGGGAGCTGTTTTTT. Its protein product is CASSQALAGDTGELFF.

V gene TRBV28 combines with J gene TRBJ2-2; D possibly corresponds to TRBD2 (6 bases). The germline V and J ends were trimmed by 3 bases and 4 bases, with 15 bases remaining between them. CDR1 is MDHEN, CDR2 SYDVKM, per germline. There are 16 residues in the CDR3. In DNA form, the CDR3 reads TGTGCCAGCAGTTTGGTCGGGGGTTTAGGCACCGGGGAGCTGTTTTTT. It translates to CASSLVGGLGTGELFF.

V usage is TRBV11-3 and J usage is TRBJ2-1; the match to TRBD1 covers 10 bases. The CDR3 covers 15 residues. V trimming: 5 bases; J trimming: 7 bases; junction bases outside the gene matches: 8. The germline gives CDR1 SGHNT, CDR2 YENEEA. The CDR3 DNA sequence: TGTGCCAGCAGCCACGGGACAGGGGAGGTGAATGAGCAGTTCTTC. Residues: CASSHGTGEVNEQFF.